This T cell receptor (beta chain) is from a study of T cell responses to AZD1222 COVID-19 vaccine. Pooling of second doses given at about 4 or about 12 weeks was done. Sequencing was performed with immunoSEQ multiplex PCR; in TCRdb, only in-frame clones are kept and a portion is missing. The sample lists over 45,000 clones; about 89% were seen once. Trimming cost V 4 bases and J 2 bases; bases outside gene matches: 5. In germline, CDR1 is SGHTA, CDR2 FQGNSA. There are 15 residues in the CDR3. J is TRBJ2-3 and V is TRBV7-2; 8 bases align to TRBD2. The receptor was isolated from an adult who received the AZD1222 COVID-19 vaccine. The sequences come from peripheral blood, collected 28 days after the second AZD1222 dose. CDR3 amino acids: CASSSLAEATDTQYF. CDR3 DNA: TGTGCCAGCAGCTCACTAGCGGAGGCCACAGATACGCAGTATTTT.